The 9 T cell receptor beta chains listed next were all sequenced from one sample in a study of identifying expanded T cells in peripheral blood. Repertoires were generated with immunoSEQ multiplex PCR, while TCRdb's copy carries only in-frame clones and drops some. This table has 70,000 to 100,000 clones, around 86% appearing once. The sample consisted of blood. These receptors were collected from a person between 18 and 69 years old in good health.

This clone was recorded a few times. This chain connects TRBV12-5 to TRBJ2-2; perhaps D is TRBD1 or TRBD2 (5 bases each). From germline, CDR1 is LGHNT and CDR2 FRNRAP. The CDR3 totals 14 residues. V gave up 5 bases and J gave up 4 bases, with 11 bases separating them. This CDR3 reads CASGDQRGTGELFF. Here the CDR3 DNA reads TGTGCTAGTGGTGACCAGAGGGGCACCGGGGAGCTGTTTTTT.

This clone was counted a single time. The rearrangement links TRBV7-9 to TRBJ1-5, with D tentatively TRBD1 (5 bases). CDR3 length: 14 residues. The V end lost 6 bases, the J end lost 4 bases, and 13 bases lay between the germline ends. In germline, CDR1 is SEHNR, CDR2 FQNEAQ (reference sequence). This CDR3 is CASSIGVGNQPQHF. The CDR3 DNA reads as TGTGCCAGCAGTATAGGGGTGGGGAATCAGCCCCAGCATTTT.

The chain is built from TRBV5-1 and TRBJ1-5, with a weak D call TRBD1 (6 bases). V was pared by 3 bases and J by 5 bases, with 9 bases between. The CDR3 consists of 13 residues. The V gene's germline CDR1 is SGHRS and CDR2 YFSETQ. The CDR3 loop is CASSWGLDQPQHF. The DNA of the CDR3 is TGCGCCAGCAGCTGGGGGCTGGATCAGCCCCAGCATTTT. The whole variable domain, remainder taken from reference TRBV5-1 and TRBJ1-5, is KAGVTQTPRYLIKTRGQQVTLSCSPISGHRSVSWYQQTPGQGLQFLFEYFSETQRNKGNFPGRFSGRQFSNSRSEMNVSTLELGDSALYLCASSWGLDQPQHFGDGTRLSIL.

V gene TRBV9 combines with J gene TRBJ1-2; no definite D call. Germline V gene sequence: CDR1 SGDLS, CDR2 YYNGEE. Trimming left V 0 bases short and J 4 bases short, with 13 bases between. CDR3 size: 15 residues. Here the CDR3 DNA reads TGTGCCAGCAGCGTAGAATTAAGCCCTTTCTATGGCTACACCTTC. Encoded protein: CASSVELSPFYGYTF.

CDR3 sequence: CASKGGLSGNTIYF. CDR3 DNA sequence: TGTGCCAGCAAGGGCGGTCTCTCTGGAAACACCATATATTTT. The chain links TRBV7-2 to TRBJ1-3; D call uncertain. The V end was cut by 7 bases, the J end by 0 bases, with 10 bases between. Per germline, CDR1 SGHTA and CDR2 FQGNSA. This CDR3 spans 14 amino acids.

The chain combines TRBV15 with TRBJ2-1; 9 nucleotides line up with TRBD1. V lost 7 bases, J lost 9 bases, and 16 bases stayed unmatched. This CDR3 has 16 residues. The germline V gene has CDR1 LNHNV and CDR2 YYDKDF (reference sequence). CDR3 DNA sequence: TGTGCCACCACCATGGTACAGGGGGCGCAGGACGGTGAGCAGTTCTTC. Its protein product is CATTMVQGAQDGEQFF.

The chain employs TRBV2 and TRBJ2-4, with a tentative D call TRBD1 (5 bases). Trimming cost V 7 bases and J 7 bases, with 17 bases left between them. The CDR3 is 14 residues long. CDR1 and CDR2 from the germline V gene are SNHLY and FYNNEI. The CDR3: CASTGPPGENIQYF. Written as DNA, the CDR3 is TGTGCCAGCACAGGGCCCCCGGGTGAGAACATTCAGTACTTC.

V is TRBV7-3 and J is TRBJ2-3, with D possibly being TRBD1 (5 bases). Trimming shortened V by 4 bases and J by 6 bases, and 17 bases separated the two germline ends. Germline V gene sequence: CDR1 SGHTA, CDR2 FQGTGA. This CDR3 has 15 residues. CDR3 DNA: TGTGCCAGCAGCTCGTCTATAATACCAGGGGATACGCAGTATTTT. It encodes CASSSSIIPGDTQYF.

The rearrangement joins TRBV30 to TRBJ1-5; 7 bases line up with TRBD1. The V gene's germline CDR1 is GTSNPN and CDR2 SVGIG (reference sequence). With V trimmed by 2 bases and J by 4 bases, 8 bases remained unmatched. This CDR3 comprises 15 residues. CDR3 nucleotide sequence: TGTGCCTGGAGTAGGAGGACAGGCTTAAATCAGCCCCAGCATTTT. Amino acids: CAWSRRTGLNQPQHF.